The rows below give T cell receptor beta chains drawn from one sample of a study of human T cells and chemical hapten exposure. TCRdb ran MiXCR on the RACE reads and lists one entry per CDR3 protein. The sample consists of about 190,000 distinct CDR3 sequences, 20% to 25% of them appearing once. The sample in question was whole blood, obtained in connection with sensitization to the hapten diphenylcyclopropenone (DPC). These receptors all stem from a woman in her thirties or forties with alopecia areata. Some clones in this sample may be carry-over from other donors' samples. Each CDR3 is given with its conserved first and last residue. The order of the fields is J gene, D gene, clone size, V gene, CDR3 protein, CDR3 DNA. The D gene is left open where the match is weak. For some rows the clone size is stated as once, few or many, or as a class when expanded; others skip it.

>TRBJ2-2|TRBD2|-|TRBV28
CASSRPGLAGTGELFF
TGTGCCAGCAGCAGACCGGGACTAGCGGGAACCGGGGAGCTGTTTTTT
>TRBJ2-1|TRBD1|few|TRBV5-1
CASSRDRSGEFF
TGCGCCAGCAGCAGGGACAGGTCTGGGGAGTTCTTC
>TRBJ2-7|TRBD2|-|TRBV20-1
CSGGLAGEQYF
TGCAGTGGGGGACTAGCGGGCGAGCAGTACTTC
>TRBJ1-6|TRBD1|many|TRBV7-2
CASSLAKWTGNSPLHF
TGTGCCAGCAGCTTAGCCAAATGGACAGGAAATTCACCCCTCCACTTT
>TRBJ2-1|TRBD2|once|TRBV11-3
CASSGGEAGEQFF
TGTGCCAGCAGCGGGGGGGAGGCGGGTGAGCAGTTCTTC
>TRBJ1-1|TRBD1|-|TRBV12-3/TRBV12-4
CASRRGQVEAFF
TGTGCCAGCAGACGTGGACAGGTTGAAGCTTTCTTT
>TRBJ2-6|-|few|TRBV12-3/TRBV12-4
CASSRRSSGANVLTF
TGTGCCAGCAGTCGTCGAAGCTCTGGGGCCAACGTCCTGACTTTC
>TRBJ1-2|-|few|TRBV29-1
CSVDSGNYGYTF
TGCAGCGTTGATTCAGGGAACTATGGCTACACCTTC
>TRBJ2-7|TRBD1|-|TRBV29-1
CSISEGWTGGVGLSEQYF
TGCAGCATATCAGAAGGCTGGACAGGGGGCGTGGGCCTGAGTGAGCAGTACTTC
>TRBJ2-5|TRBD2|-|TRBV29-1
CSVGAGTRKETQYF
TGCAGCGTTGGAGCCGGGACTAGAAAAGAGACCCAGTACTTC
>TRBJ2-5|-|few|TRBV7-8
CASSSLSSVRETQYF
TGTGCCAGCAGCTCCCTCTCTAGCGTGCGTGAGACCCAGTACTTC
>TRBJ2-7|TRBD2|-|TRBV20-1
CSAGNPLGVLAEVGDEQYF
TGCAGTGCCGGTAACCCTTTGGGAGTACTAGCGGAGGTAGGGGACGAGCAGTACTTC
>TRBJ2-7|-|many|TRBV10-3
CAISDLAREQYF
TGTGCCATCAGTGACCTAGCTCGCGAGCAGTACTTC
>TRBJ2-3|-|few|TRBV7-2
CASSYGRDTQYF
TGTGCCAGCAGCTATGGACGAGATACGCAGTATTTT
>TRBJ2-7|-|-|TRBV6-5
CASRRDAGLYEQYF
TGTGCCAGCAGGAGGGACGCAGGCCTCTACGAGCAGTACTTC
>TRBJ2-2|-|few|TRBV9
CASSVSGAYTGELFF
TGTGCCAGCAGCGTATCGGGGGCCTACACCGGGGAGCTGTTTTTT
>TRBJ2-7|-|-|TRBV2
CASLEGASYEQYF
TGTGCCAGCCTGGAGGGGGCCTCCTACGAGCAGTACTTC
>TRBJ1-6|-|few|TRBV7-9
CASSTRKGRFPSSYNSPLHF
TGTGCCAGCAGCACCCGGAAGGGTCGTTTTCCGAGCTCCTATAATTCACCCCTCCACTTT
>TRBJ2-7|TRBD2|-|TRBV4-3
CASSQDPSGYSYEQYF
TGCGCCAGCAGCCAAGACCCTAGCGGGTACTCCTACGAGCAGTACTTC
>TRBJ2-2|-|-|TRBV6-2/TRBV6-3
CASSYSAPGTGELFF
TGTGCCAGCAGTTACTCGGCCCCAGGGACCGGGGAGCTGTTTTTT
>TRBJ2-1|-|-|TRBV28
CFSGTAGRNEQFF
TGTTTTTCCGGGACAGCGGGCCGGAATGAGCAGTTCTTC
>TRBJ2-3|-|few|TRBV5-1
CASSLAMQAITDTQYF
TGCGCCAGCAGCTTGGCCATGCAGGCGATCACAGATACGCAGTATTTT
>TRBJ2-7|-|many|TRBV5-1
CASRRYLGPLEQYF
TGCGCCAGCAGAAGGTACCTCGGCCCCTTGGAGCAGTACTTC
>TRBJ1-1|-|-|TRBV13
CASSPPAGTRAFF
TGTGCCAGCAGCCCCCCGGCCGGGACTCGGGCTTTCTTT
>TRBJ2-3|-|-|TRBV9
CASSSRGNADTQYF
TGTGCCAGCAGCTCCCGAGGAAACGCAGATACGCAGTATTTT
>TRBJ1-1|TRBD1|-|TRBV27
CASSRDRANTEAFF
TGTGCCAGCAGTCGGGACAGGGCGAACACTGAAGCTTTCTTT
>TRBJ2-3|-|-|TRBV6-2/TRBV6-3
CASSSAETDTQYF
TGTGCCAGCAGTTCGGCTGAGACAGATACGCAGTATTTT
>TRBJ2-3|-|few|TRBV7-9
CASSLALGNTDTQYF
TGTGCCAGCAGCTTAGCGCTGGGGAACACAGATACGCAGTATTTT
>TRBJ2-1|-|-|TRBV5-8
CASSFQPGANEQFF
TGTGCCAGCAGCTTCCAACCGGGGGCAAATGAGCAGTTCTTC
>TRBJ2-5|-|-|TRBV6-2/TRBV6-3
CASSYSAGQQETQYF
TGTGCCAGCAGTTACTCGGCGGGACAGCAAGAGACCCAGTACTTC
>TRBJ2-5|TRBD1|-|TRBV7-2
CASSFLTGGKETQYF
TGTGCCAGCAGCTTCTTGACAGGGGGTAAAGAGACCCAGTACTTC
>TRBJ2-1|-|few|TRBV7-2
CASSLAPTGSYNEQFF
TGTGCCAGCAGCTTAGCCCCGACTGGCTCCTACAATGAGCAGTTCTTC
>TRBJ2-7|-|-|TRBV9
CASSVGTASDEQYF
TGTGCCAGCAGCGTAGGGACAGCGAGTGACGAGCAGTACTTC
>TRBJ2-5|-|-|TRBV5-4
CASSLAGRGQETQYF
TGTGCCAGCAGCTTGGCGGGACGCGGACAAGAGACCCAGTACTTC
>TRBJ1-5|TRBD1|few|TRBV24-1
CATSGQGFNQAQHF
TGTGCCACCAGTGGACAGGGGTTCAACCAAGCCCAGCATTTT
>TRBJ2-6|-|-|TRBV27
CASSLWGTGANVLTF
TGTGCCAGCAGTTTATGGGGCACTGGGGCCAACGTCCTGACTTTC
>TRBJ1-5|-|-|TRBV7-2
CASSLEPGSNQPQHF
TGTGCCAGCAGCTTAGAACCGGGAAGCAATCAGCCCCAGCATTTT
>TRBJ1-6|TRBD1|-|TRBV28
CASSPDRGKYSPLHF
TGTGCCAGCAGTCCGGACAGGGGGAAGTATTCACCCCTCCACTTT
>TRBJ1-2|-|-|TRBV12-3/TRBV12-4
CASSLGRGMGGYTF
TGTGCCAGCAGTCTCGGACGGGGGATGGGTGGCTACACCTTC
>TRBJ1-4|-|-|TRBV3-1
CASSQGFEKLFF
TGTGCCAGCAGCCAAGGTTTTGAAAAACTGTTTTTT
>TRBJ1-1|TRBD1|-|TRBV20-1
CSARDLSGGGTEAFF
TGCAGTGCTAGAGATCTGTCAGGGGGTGGGACTGAAGCTTTCTTT
>TRBJ2-7|-|few|TRBV29-1
CSAQEGPYEQYF
TGCAGTGCTCAAGAGGGACCCTACGAGCAGTACTTC
>TRBJ2-2|-|-|TRBV7-2
CASSPALARNTGELFF
TGTGCCAGCAGCCCAGCGCTAGCGCGTAACACCGGGGAGCTGTTTTTT
>TRBJ1-5|TRBD1|-|TRBV6-2/TRBV6-3
CASRPTGGQSNQPQHF
TGTGCCAGCAGACCGACAGGGGGCCAAAGCAATCAGCCCCAGCATTTT
>TRBJ2-7|-|many|TRBV9
CASSLGPGLGYEQYF
TGTGCCAGCAGCCTCGGGCCGGGACTCGGCTACGAGCAGTACTTC
>TRBJ1-1|-|few|TRBV29-1
CSVEDPTLTEAFF
TGCAGCGTTGAAGATCCCACACTAACTGAAGCTTTCTTT
>TRBJ2-1|-|few|TRBV28
CASSSPTNEQFF
TGTGCCAGCAGTTCCCCAACCAATGAGCAGTTCTTC
>TRBJ2-1|-|many|TRBV20-1
CSAQRGTAYNEQFF
TGCAGTGCGCAGCGAGGGACGGCGTACAATGAGCAGTTCTTC
>TRBJ2-2|-|-|TRBV29-1
CSVALKGTGELFF
TGCAGCGTTGCCTTAAAGGGCACCGGGGAGCTGTTTTTT
>TRBJ2-5|TRBD2|-|TRBV5-5
CASSLSAGGLQETQYF
TGTGCCAGCAGCTTATCCGCGGGAGGCCTCCAAGAGACCCAGTACTTC
>TRBJ2-1|-|few|TRBV9
CASSPLPGAYNEQFF
TGTGCCAGCAGCCCTCTACCGGGAGCCTACAATGAGCAGTTCTTC
>TRBJ2-7|-|-|TRBV4-1
CASLPYCREQYF
TGCGCCAGCCTCCCATACTGCCGGGAGCAGTACTTC
>TRBJ2-1|TRBD1|-|TRBV24-1
CATSDPGQGVNEQFF
TGTGCCACCAGTGACCCGGGACAGGGGGTCAATGAGCAGTTCTTC
>TRBJ1-1|-|once|TRBV6-5
CASSRYSATSTEAFF
TGTGCCAGCAGCCGATACAGTGCTACGAGCACTGAAGCTTTCTTT
>TRBJ1-2|-|-|TRBV29-1
CSVRGDANYGYTF
TGCAGCGTTCGGGGAGATGCTAACTATGGCTACACCTTC
>TRBJ2-5|-|few|TRBV7-9
CASRLAASRETQYF
TGTGCCAGCAGGCTCGCGGCTAGCCGGGAGACCCAGTACTTC
>TRBJ2-6|-|few|TRBV7-9
CASSLGVGALSGANVLTF
TGTGCCAGCAGCTTAGGGGTGGGAGCCCTCTCTGGGGCCAACGTCCTGACTTTC
>TRBJ2-7|-|-|TRBV12-3/TRBV12-4
CASSPGWEQYF
TGTGCCAGCAGCCCCGGGTGGGAGCAGTACTTC
>TRBJ2-1|-|-|TRBV5-1
CASTLAAEFVNEQFF
TGCGCCAGCACCCTGGCAGCGGAGTTCGTCAATGAGCAGTTCTTC
>TRBJ1-5|TRBD1|few|TRBV6-2/TRBV6-3
CASSRDRGQGDQPQHF
TGTGCCAGCAGTCGGGACAGGGGGCAAGGGGATCAGCCCCAGCATTTT